The source of this TCR beta chain is a study of monozygotic twins with inflammatory bowel disease. Study-wide findings and caveats: Added variability in patient repertoires may stem from differing immunosuppressive treatments.

The CDR3 has 16 residues. Looked up from germline, CDR1 is MDHEN and CDR2 is SYDVKM. Worth noting for this clonotype: Its antigen is currently unknown.

Through template switching, UMIs that included a 6-nucleotide sample barcode were added. Amplification used two nested PCRs: around 15 cycles, then 8 to 10 cycles, on TCRalpha/TCRbeta cDNA. One entry per CDR3 protein, without DNA, is what TCRdb gives after re-calling the 5' RACE reads. The sample table sets out fewer than 350,000 distinct CDR3 sequences. Sequencing was done on a sample of blood. J is TRBJ1-5 and V is TRBV28; no DNA is available, so the TRBD1 call from TCRdb remains unchecked. This receptor was obtained from a human donor with ulcerative colitis or Crohn's disease, or a healthy co-twin of an affected twin (not recorded which). This CDR3 is CASSQNRGKGNQPQHF.